Below are 22 T cell receptor beta chains sequenced from a single sample in a study of control samples from healthy donors and cancer patients. Method: immunoSEQ multiplex PCR; TCRdb's copy keeps in-frame clones and lacks some. The data hold approximately 86,000 clones, with approximately 89% observed a single time. The sample consisted of blood. These receptors came from a man aged 25-45 years in good health.

The chain joins TRBV11-1 to TRBJ2-1; 9 bases line up with TRBD2. This CDR3 has 13 amino acids. V gave up 1 base and J gave up 13 bases; unmatched junction bases: 5. CDR1 is SGHAT, CDR2 FQDESV, per germline (reference sequence). CDR3 sequence: CASSLDRGGAQFF. CDR3 sequence (DNA): TGTGCCAGCAGCTTAGATCGCGGGGGGGCCCAGTTCTTC.

J is TRBJ1-1 and V is TRBV14; 11 bases align to TRBD1. This CDR3 is built from 15 residues. CDR1 is SGHDN and CDR2 is FVKESK in the germline V gene. V shed 3 bases, J shed 1 base, and the junction held 1 base outside the gene matches. The CDR3 sequence: CASSQGQGENTEAFF. The CDR3 DNA reads as TGTGCCAGCAGCCAGGGACAGGGGGAGAACACTGAAGCTTTCTTT. Together with reference TRBV14 and TRBJ1-1, the CDR3 gives the full variable domain: EAGVTQFPSHSVIEKGQTVTLRCDPISGHDNLYWYRRVMGKEIKFLLHFVKESKQDESGMPNNRFLAERTGGTYSTLKVQPAELEDSGVYFCASSQGQGENTEAFFGQGTRLTVV.

This clone showed up just once. This chain links TRBV6-5 with TRBJ1-2; maybe TRBD1 (5 bases). Trimming left V 0 bases short and J 5 bases short, with 13 bases between. The germline gives CDR1 MNHEY, CDR2 SVGAGI. There are 15 residues in the CDR3. In nucleotides, the CDR3 is TGTGCCAGCAGTTACTCCCCCGGGGCGGGATATGGCTACACCTTC. Encoded protein: CASSYSPGAGYGYTF.

The chain links TRBV15 to TRBJ2-5; the D gene is possibly TRBD1 (5 bases). Trimming left V 3 bases short and J 2 bases short, with 16 bases between. This CDR3 contains 16 residues. Germline V gene lookup returns CDR1 LNHNV and CDR2 YYDKDF (reference sequence). CDR3: CATSSPRQTWQETQYF. CDR3 DNA sequence: TGTGCCACCAGCAGCCCGCGACAGACGTGGCAAGAGACCCAGTACTTC.

The chain's CDR3 is CASSQDSASGYYEQYF. CDR3 in DNA: TGTGCCAGCAGCCAAGATTCAGCTAGCGGCTACTACGAGCAGTACTTC. This chain joins TRBV4-2 and TRBJ2-7, with 7 bases matching TRBD2. The CDR3 length is 16 residues. The junction had 8 bases not matched to a gene; V was cut back by 0 bases and J by 3 bases. Germline V gene sequence: CDR1 LGHNA, CDR2 YNFKEQ.

The rearrangement links TRBV6-5 to TRBJ2-7, with D tentatively TRBD1 (5 bases). The germline CDR1 and CDR2 sequences are MNHEY and SVGAGI. The ends were cut back, 6 bases at V and 0 bases at J, with 9 bases in the middle. This CDR3 region has 13 residues. CDR3 DNA sequence: TGTGCCAGCAGCCCAGGGTCCTCCTACGAGCAGTACTTC. Translation gives CASSPGSSYEQYF.

V gene TRBV10-3 combines with J gene TRBJ1-6, with no clear D. Trimming took off 6 bases at V and 7 bases at J, with 10 bases between the two ends. The CDR3 sequence is 13 residues long. Per germline, CDR1 ENHRY and CDR2 SYGVKD. The CDR3 is CAISLSENSPLHF. DNA of the CDR3: TGTGCCATCAGCCTCTCTGAAAATTCACCCCTCCACTTT.

CDR3 nucleotide sequence: TGTGCCAGCAGTTACGGGATTCCTGACACCGGGGAGCTGTTTTTT. Translation gives CASSYGIPDTGELFF. This chain links TRBV6-5 with TRBJ2-2; D remains unclear. The ends were cut back, 2 bases at V and 3 bases at J, with 10 bases in the middle. The CDR3 contains 15 residues. Looked up from germline, CDR1 is MNHEY and CDR2 is SVGAGI.

CDR3: CASSLGGGNTGELFF. CDR3 DNA: TGTGCCAGCAGCTTGGGAGGGGGCAACACCGGGGAGCTGTTTTTT. The chain employs TRBV7-6 and TRBJ2-2; possibly TRBD1 or TRBD2 for D (7 bases each). The CDR3 consists of 15 residues. V lost 3 bases and J lost 2, with 10 bases in between. Germline V CDR1 and CDR2: SGHVS, FNYEAQ.

The chain links TRBV25-1 to TRBJ2-2; D is possibly TRBD2 (5 bases). This CDR3 has 12 amino acids. The V gene's germline CDR1 is MGHDK and CDR2 SYGVNS. V was cut by 5 bases and J by 5 bases, with 6 bases left in between. The CDR3 spells CASSRGTGELFF. The CDR3 DNA reads TGTGCCAGCAGTCGAGGGACCGGGGAGCTGTTTTTT.

The V gene is TRBV5-4, the J gene TRBJ1-4; D unclear. Trimming took off 4 bases at V and 5 bases at J, with 15 bases between the two ends. CDR1 and CDR2 from the germline V gene are SGHNT and YYREEE (reference sequence). This CDR3 has 15 residues. This chain's CDR3 is CASSKTGGGNEKLFF. The CDR3 nucleotides are TGTGCCAGCAGCAAAACTGGAGGAGGAAATGAAAAACTGTTTTTT.

This sequence joins TRBV5-6 and TRBJ1-2, with D tentatively TRBD1 (5 bases). Germline V lookup: CDR1 SGHDT, CDR2 YYEEEE. CDR3 length equals 14 residues. V dropped 4 bases and J dropped 5 bases, with 15 bases sitting between them. CDR3 region: CASSPVGGLYGYTF. The CDR3 DNA reads as TGTGCCAGCAGCCCCGTGGGGGGACTGTATGGCTACACCTTC. Full variable domain (rest looked up from reference TRBV5-6 and TRBJ1-2): DAGVTQSPTHLIKTRGQQVTLRCSPKSGHDTVSWYQQALGQGPQFIFQYYEEEERQRGNFPDRFSGHQFPNYSSELNVNALLLGDSALYLCASSPVGGLYGYTFGSGTRLTVV.

This sequence joins TRBV21-1 and TRBJ1-5. TRBV21-1 is designated a pseudogene. This CDR3 spans 15 amino acids. The CDR3 protein is CASSPGGVSNQPQHF. CDR3 coding DNA: TGTGCCAGCAGCCCAGGCGGGGTGAGCAATCAGCCCCAGCATTTT.

This chain uses TRBV7-9 with TRBJ2-5, with D possibly being TRBD1 (6 bases). The CDR3 is 13 amino acids. The V end lost 7 bases, the J end lost 6 bases, and 15 bases lay between the germline ends. From germline, CDR1 is SEHNR and CDR2 FQNEAQ (reference sequence). Here the CDR3 DNA reads TGTGCCAGCACAGGGGTTGATAGTAAGACCCAGTACTTC. Protein sequence: CASTGVDSKTQYF.

The rearrangement links TRBV5-5 to TRBJ2-1, with TRBD2 matching 11 bases. There are 15 residues in the CDR3. Germline CDR1 and CDR2: SGHKS and YYEKEE (reference sequence). The V and J ends lost 6 bases and 2 bases, in that order; junction bases with no gene match: 4. The CDR3, as DNA: TGTGCCAGCACCTTACTAGCGGGGGCCTACAATGAGCAGTTCTTC. Protein: CASTLLAGAYNEQFF.

This clone was counted between two and nine times. This rearrangement joins TRBV5-4 to TRBJ1-3; the D gene is possibly TRBD1 (6 bases). CDR3 length: 15 residues. Germline CDR1 reads SGHNT; CDR2 reads YYREEE (reference sequence). Trimming removed 4 bases at V and 4 bases at J, with 15 bases between. CDR3 sequence reads: CASSNPGQAGNTIYF. CDR3 sequence (DNA): TGTGCCAGCAGCAATCCGGGACAAGCCGGAAACACCATATATTTT. The full variable domain, rest sourced from reference TRBV5-4 and TRBJ1-3, is ETGVTQSPTHLIKTRGQQVTLRCSSQSGHNTVSWYQQALGQGPQFIFQYYREEENGRGNFPPRFSGLQFPNYSSELNVNALELDDSALYLCASSNPGQAGNTIYFGEGSWLTVV.

The V and J genes are TRBV9 and TRBJ1-2; D not resolved. The CDR3 consists of 14 residues. Germline V gives CDR1 SGDLS, CDR2 YYNGEE. The V and J ends lost 3 bases and 3 bases respectively, with 12 bases between them. CDR3 protein: CASSAGPGDYGYTF. CDR3 coding DNA: TGTGCCAGCAGCGCCGGACCCGGAGACTATGGCTACACCTTC.

The V call is TRBV5-1, the J call TRBJ2-5; D unresolved. The V gene lost 0 bases and the J gene lost 1 base, with 10 bases spanning the gap. Per germline, CDR1 SGHRS and CDR2 YFSETQ. The CDR3 length is 15 residues. This chain's CDR3 is CASSLGSRVQETQYF. CDR3 bases: TGCGCCAGCAGCTTGGGGTCCCGGGTCCAAGAGACCCAGTACTTC.

A single count supports this clone. J is TRBJ1-1 and V is TRBV19, with D possibly being TRBD1 (5 bases). Germline V gene sequence: CDR1 LNHDA, CDR2 SQIVND (reference sequence). The CDR3 has 15 amino acids. V was clipped by 3 bases and J by 0 bases, with 11 bases between them. DNA of the CDR3: TGTGCCAGTAGTATTCTTAGGGGAATGAACACTGAAGCTTTCTTT. Protein sequence: CASSILRGMNTEAFF.

This clone is a singleton in its sample. The gene calls are TRBV7-9 and TRBJ1-2; TRBD1 aligns across 9 bases. The CDR3 runs 15 residues. Germline loops: CDR1 SEHNR, CDR2 FQNEAQ (reference sequence). J was trimmed by 7 bases and V by 4 bases; bases with no gene match: 10. The CDR3 DNA follows: TGTGCCAGCAGCTCTTCGGACAGGGGAAGAGGTGGCTACACCTTC. It yields the protein CASSSSDRGRGGYTF.

The chain links TRBV5-1 to TRBJ2-1; D is perhaps TRBD1 (6 bases). The CDR3 runs 19 residues. The germline V gene encodes CDR1 SGHRS and CDR2 YFSETQ. Trimming pared 4 bases from V and 1 base from J, leaving 24 bases between. The CDR3 is CASSLPPGHPGGSYNEQFF. The CDR3, as DNA: TGCGCCAGCAGCCTTCCCCCGGGACACCCGGGTGGGTCCTACAATGAGCAGTTCTTC.

The chain links TRBV25-1 to TRBJ2-2, with TRBD1 matching 7 bases. The CDR3 has 16 amino acids. Germline V gene sequence: CDR1 MGHDK, CDR2 SYGVNS. V lost 1 base and J lost 0; bases outside the gene matches: 2. The CDR3 region is CASSESRGTNTGELFF. CDR3 sequence (DNA): TGTGCCAGCAGTGAATCCAGGGGGACGAACACCGGGGAGCTGTTTTTT.